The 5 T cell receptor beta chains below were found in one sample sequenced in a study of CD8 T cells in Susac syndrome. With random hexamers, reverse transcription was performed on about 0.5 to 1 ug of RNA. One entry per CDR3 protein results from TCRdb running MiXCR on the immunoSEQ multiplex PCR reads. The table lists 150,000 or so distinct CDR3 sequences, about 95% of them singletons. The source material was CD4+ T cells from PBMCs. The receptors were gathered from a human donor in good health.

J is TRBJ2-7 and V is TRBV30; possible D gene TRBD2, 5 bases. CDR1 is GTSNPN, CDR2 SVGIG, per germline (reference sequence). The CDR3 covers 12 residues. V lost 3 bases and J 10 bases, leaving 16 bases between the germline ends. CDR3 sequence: CAWRTPGGLQYF. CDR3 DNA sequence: TGTGCCTGGAGGACCCCGGGCGGGCTACAGTACTTC.

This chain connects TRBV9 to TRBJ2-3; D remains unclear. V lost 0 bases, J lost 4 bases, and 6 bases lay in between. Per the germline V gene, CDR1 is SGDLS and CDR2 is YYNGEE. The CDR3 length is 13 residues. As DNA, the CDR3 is TGTGCCAGCAGCGTAGTTCTCTCAGATACGCAGTATTTT. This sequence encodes CASSVVLSDTQYF.

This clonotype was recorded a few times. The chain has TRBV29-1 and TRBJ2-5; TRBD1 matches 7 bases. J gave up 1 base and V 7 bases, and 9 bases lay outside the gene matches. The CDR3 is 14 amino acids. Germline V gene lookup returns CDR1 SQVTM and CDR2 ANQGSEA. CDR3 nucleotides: TGCAGCGGTGTACGGGGACAGCCCCAAGAGACCCAGTACTTC. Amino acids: CSGVRGQPQETQYF.

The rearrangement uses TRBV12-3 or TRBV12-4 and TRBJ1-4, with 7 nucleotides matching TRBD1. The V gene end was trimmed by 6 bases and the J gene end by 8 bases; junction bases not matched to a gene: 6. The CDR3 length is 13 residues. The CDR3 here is CASSRGTAEKLFF. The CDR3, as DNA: TGTGCCAGCAGCCGGGGGACAGCCGAAAAACTGTTTTTT.

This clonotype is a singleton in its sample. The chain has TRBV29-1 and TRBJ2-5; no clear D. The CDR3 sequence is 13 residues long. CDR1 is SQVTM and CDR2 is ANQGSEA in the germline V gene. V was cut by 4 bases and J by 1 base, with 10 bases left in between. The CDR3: CSVVGNAQETQYF. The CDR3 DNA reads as TGCAGCGTTGTGGGGAATGCCCAAGAGACCCAGTACTTC.